The T cell receptor beta chain described here comes from a study of blood T cell repertoires in COVID-19. The germline V gene encodes CDR1 SGHKS and CDR2 YYEKEE (reference sequence). V shed 2 bases and J 4 bases; nucleotides not matched to a gene: 6. The CDR3 extends over 15 amino acids. This clone was detected once. How the authors handled the data: Estimation of nucleated cell counts relied on the amplification of reference gene primers. The method was immunoSEQ multiplex PCR; TCRdb's version includes in-frame clones alone and lacks a portion of them. From that table come the V and J calls and clone size; the DNA was used to work out D and trimming. Altogether about 170,000 clones are present, around 82% being singletons, with the ten largest covering approximately 2%.

The genes are TRBV5-5 and TRBJ2-5, with 9 bases aligning to TRBD1. The sample taken for sequencing was peripheral blood. The sequence was obtained from a woman of 80 years or more with acute or convalescent COVID-19. Here the CDR3 reads CASSLQQGAGETQYF. The CDR3 nucleotides are TGTGCCAGCAGCTTACAACAGGGGGCAGGAGAGACCCAGTACTTC.